The 24 T cell receptor beta chains below come from one sample, sequenced in a study of T cells expressing NK-cell markers. TCRdb reprocessed the 5' RACE reads and reports one entry per CDR3 protein, with no DNA. The table gives around 550,000 distinct CDR3 sequences; the top ten clones make up about 3.6% of it. Sequencing was carried out using blood T cells: a sorted CD56 or NKG2C T cell subset, CD4+ or CD8+ T cells, or bulk PBMC T cells (not recorded which). The receptors originated from a man aged 18-30 years in good health.

The J gene is TRBJ1-5, the V gene TRBV12-3 or TRBV12-4; the D call from TCRdb, TRBD1, cannot be confirmed without DNA. The CDR3 loop spans 15 amino acids. The CDR3 sequence: CASSLALGGNQPQHF.

This chain uses TRBV24-1 with TRBJ2-7. This CDR3 comprises 11 residues. The germline gives CDR1 KGHDR, CDR2 SFDVKD. CDR3: CATWSYYEQYF.

The gene calls are TRBV27 and TRBJ1-2. The CDR3 has 15 residues. Germline V CDR1 and CDR2: MNHEY, SMNVEV (reference sequence). CDR3 in amino acids: CASSSTPTSNYGYTF.

The chain has TRBV9 and TRBJ2-1. Germline CDR1 SGDLS, CDR2 YYNGEE. CDR3 length: 16 amino acids. CDR3 sequence: CASSEQAQSSYNEQFF.

This rearrangement joins TRBV11-1 to TRBJ2-7; TCRdb names TRBD1, which stays unverified in the absence of DNA. There are 20 residues in the CDR3. Germline V gene lookup returns CDR1 SGHAT and CDR2 FQDESV (reference sequence). The CDR3 sequence is CASSLPLPGQGDRFNPEQYF.

This chain joins TRBV20-1 and TRBJ2-1; with no DNA, the TCRdb D assignment of TRBD1 cannot be verified. Germline-derived CDR1 and CDR2 are DFQATT and SNEGSKA (reference sequence). The CDR3 length is 15 residues. The CDR3 loop reads CSAIPGQGIYNEQFF.

V is TRBV25-1 and J is TRBJ2-1; the D gene TCRdb calls, TRBD2, cannot be checked with no DNA. In germline, CDR1 is MGHDK, CDR2 SYGVNS. CDR3 size: 17 residues. CDR3 residues: CASSDSSSGWSYNEQFF. Variable domain in full (rest from reference TRBV25-1 and TRBJ2-1): EADIYQTPRYLVIGTGKKITLECSQTMGHDKMYWYQQDPGMELHLIHYSYGVNSTEKGDLSSESTVSRIRTEHFPLTLESARPSHTSQYLCASSDSSSGWSYNEQFFGPGTRLTVL.

This chain uses TRBV9 with TRBJ2-1; TCRdb returns TRBD2, unconfirmable since there is no DNA. The CDR3 extends over 16 amino acids. CDR1 is SGDLS, CDR2 YYNGEE, per germline. CDR3 in amino acids: CASSVGVAGGRNEQFF.

The V gene is TRBV12-3 or TRBV12-4, the J gene TRBJ1-3; the TRBD1 assignment by TCRdb is unverifiable without DNA. This CDR3 has 15 residues. CDR3 loop: CASSFPRGDGNTIYF.

This chain links TRBV7-2 with TRBJ2-1; TCRdb reports TRBD1, a call that lacks DNA to check it against. Germline V CDR1 and CDR2: SGHTA, FQGNSA. The CDR3 sequence is 13 residues long. The CDR3 is CASVTGGSGVAFF.

V gene TRBV27 combines with J gene TRBJ2-2; the D call from TCRdb, TRBD2, cannot be confirmed without DNA. Germline V gives CDR1 MNHEY, CDR2 SMNVEV (reference sequence). This CDR3 has 15 residues. Here the CDR3 reads CASSLRATNTGELFF.

The rearrangement links TRBV11-3 to TRBJ2-1; checking the TCRdb D call of TRBD2 is not possible without DNA. The CDR3 consists of 16 residues. Germline-derived CDR1 and CDR2 are SGHNT and YENEEA. The CDR3 reads CASRRQAREPNNEQFF.

J is TRBJ1-2 and V is TRBV3-1; TCRdb calls TRBD1, which cannot be checked without DNA. The V gene's germline CDR1 is LGHDT and CDR2 YNNKEL (reference sequence). This CDR3 contains 16 residues. The CDR3 here is CASSPAKRQGAKLRTF.

This chain uses TRBV7-9 with TRBJ2-5; lacking DNA, the TRBD1 call made by TCRdb goes unchecked. This CDR3 has 16 residues. CDR1 is SEHNR, CDR2 FQNEAQ, per germline (reference sequence). The CDR3 here is CASSSPKAGLQETQYF.

The J gene is TRBJ1-4, the V gene TRBV7-9; TCRdb's D call, TRBD1, is unchecked because there is no DNA. Germline CDR1 and CDR2: SEHNR and FQNEAQ (reference sequence). The CDR3 runs 13 residues. This chain's CDR3 is CASTPGTHEKLFF.

The V gene is TRBV5-1, the J gene TRBJ2-5; the D call from TCRdb, TRBD1, cannot be confirmed without DNA. Germline CDR1 is SGHRS and CDR2 is YFSETQ. The CDR3 is 15 amino acids. This CDR3 reads CASSWGTGLGETQYF.

The gene calls are TRBV29-1 and TRBJ2-5. Germline V lookup: CDR1 SQVTM, CDR2 ANQGSEA. The CDR3 length is 13 residues. The CDR3 sequence is CSVESIVGETQYF. The full variable domain, with the rest looked up from reference TRBV29-1 and TRBJ2-5, is SAVISQKPSRDICQRGTSLTIQCQVDSQVTMMFWYRQQPGQSLTLIATANQGSEATYESGFVIDKFPISRPNLTFSTLTVSNMSPEDSSIYLCSVESIVGETQYFGPGTRLLVL.

This sequence joins TRBV7-8 and TRBJ2-1; as DNA is missing, the TRBD2 call by TCRdb cannot be tested. Germline lookup yields CDR1 SGHVS and CDR2 FQNEAQ. The CDR3 sequence is 16 residues long. The CDR3 region is CASSSPLAGGPHEQFF.

The chain links TRBV7-9 to TRBJ2-4; TCRdb names TRBD1, which stays unverified in the absence of DNA. The CDR3 spans 13 residues. Germline V gives CDR1 SEHNR, CDR2 FQNEAQ (reference sequence). CDR3 sequence: CASSVSHRDIQYF.

The gene calls are TRBV5-1 and TRBJ1-5; TCRdb calls TRBD1, which cannot be checked without DNA. The CDR3 covers 15 residues. From germline, CDR1 is SGHRS and CDR2 YFSETQ. The CDR3 is CASSPYGTDNQPQHF.

The V and J genes are TRBV4-3 and TRBJ2-7; TCRdb outputs TRBD1, but without DNA this stays unchecked. The CDR3 contains 14 residues. The germline V gene has CDR1 LGHNA and CDR2 YSLEER. The CDR3 sequence: CASSQTGQGNEQYF.

The J gene is TRBJ2-3, the V gene TRBV11-2; TCRdb calls TRBD2, which cannot be checked without DNA. Germline V gene data show CDR1 as SGHAT and CDR2 as FQNNGV. CDR3 length: 16 amino acids. The CDR3 spells CASSSVSGRWTDTQYF.

This chain links TRBV12-3 or TRBV12-4 with TRBJ2-1; the D gene TCRdb calls, TRBD2, cannot be checked with no DNA. This CDR3 comprises 18 residues. This CDR3 reads CASSLAEAGGPRVNEQFF.

The V call is TRBV30, the J call TRBJ1-1; TCRdb gives TRBD1 as the D gene, but with no DNA this cannot be confirmed. This CDR3 comprises 15 residues. Germline lookup yields CDR1 GTSNPN and CDR2 SVGIG (reference sequence). The chain's CDR3 is CAWKVSGQLNTEAFF.